This T cell receptor (beta chain) emerged from a study of T-cell memory formation after mild COVID-19. To note about this clonotype: Its antigen is not known.

Study-wide results and limits: Contracting clones from day 15 to 85 had balanced CD4/CD8; later expanders favoured CD4+.

TCRdb used MiXCR to reprocess the 5' RACE reads, holding one entry per CDR3 protein. The sample lists approximately 350,000 distinct CDR3 sequences; around an eighth were seen once. This CDR3 contains 14 residues. Trimming pared 2 bases from V and 5 bases from J, leaving 12 bases between. Germline V lookup: CDR1 MNHNY, CDR2 SVGAGI (reference sequence). This clonotype was obtained from a man aged 18 to 30 who had mild COVID-19 (a few samples of this study predate the infection). Cell type and time point are not known. This rearrangement joins TRBV6-6 to TRBJ2-5, with D unresolved. The sequencing input was PBMCs or a T cell subset sorted from them (not recorded which). CDR3 amino acids: CASSYGRVPETQYF. CDR3 nucleotides: TGTGCCAGCAGTTACGGCCGGGTCCCGGAGACCCAGTACTTC.